What follows are 21 T cell receptor beta chains derived from one specimen sequenced in a study of long-term antiretroviral therapy in people with HIV. Sequencing used immunoSEQ v3.0 at survey level. TCRdb's table, derived via immunoSEQ multiplex PCR, lists solely in-frame clones and lacks some. Counted here are about 22,000 clones, around 84% occurring once; the ten biggest clones make up 4% to 5%. The sequences come from unsorted PBMCs, collected 1.3 years after starting antiretroviral therapy. Receptor source: a man in his sixties with HIV.

The chain has TRBV2 and TRBJ1-6, with 7 bases fitting TRBD1. The trim removed 0 bases at V and 10 bases at J, leaving 12 bases unmatched. This CDR3 comprises 17 residues. Germline loops: CDR1 SNHLY, CDR2 FYNNEI. The chain's CDR3 is CASSEALAGGFRSPLHF. The CDR3 DNA follows: TGTGCCAGCAGTGAAGCCCTTGCAGGGGGATTTCGATCACCCCTCCACTTT.

This clone was seen a handful of times. This rearrangement joins TRBV7-3 to TRBJ2-3; 7 nucleotides line up with TRBD2. Germline loops: CDR1 SGHTA, CDR2 FQGTGA. Unmatched junction bases numbered 16, after V lost 6 bases and J lost 7 bases. The CDR3 runs 16 residues. CDR3 in amino acids: CASSSGPGGGLNTQYF. The CDR3 coding sequence is TGTGCCAGCAGTTCCGGTCCTGGCGGGGGACTCAATACGCAGTATTTT.

This chain uses TRBV11-2 with TRBJ1-1; D remains unclear. Germline V gene data show CDR1 as SGHAT and CDR2 as FQNNGV. This CDR3 region has 15 residues. The V end was cut by 0 bases, the J end by 0 bases, with 8 bases between. CDR3 region: CASSLDAAVNTEAFF. Written as DNA, the CDR3 is TGTGCCAGCAGCTTAGATGCGGCGGTGAACACTGAAGCTTTCTTT.

The J gene is TRBJ2-3, the V gene TRBV5-1; D may be TRBD1 (6 bases). V was pared by 1 base and J by 2 bases, with 8 bases between. The CDR3 consists of 14 residues. CDR1 SGHRS and CDR2 YFSETQ come from the germline V gene. CDR3 region: CASSLMGHTDTQYF. The CDR3, as DNA: TGCGCCAGCAGCTTGATGGGACACACAGATACGCAGTATTTT.

V is TRBV5-1 and J is TRBJ2-3; 7 bases are a match to TRBD2. The CDR3 extends over 16 amino acids. Germline V gene sequence: CDR1 SGHRS, CDR2 YFSETQ. Trimming removed 3 bases from V and 0 bases from J; junction bases left unmatched: 7. CDR3 sequence reads: CASSYRTSPSTDTQYF. Written as DNA, the CDR3 is TGCGCCAGCAGCTATCGGACTAGTCCAAGCACAGATACGCAGTATTTT.

This clone has only one observation. The chain combines TRBV5-1 with TRBJ2-1; 8 bases are shared with TRBD2. The J segment lost 5 bases and the V segment lost 2 bases, leaving 3 bases of the junction unmatched. The CDR3 loop spans 14 amino acids. Per the germline V gene, CDR1 is SGHRS and CDR2 is YFSETQ. The CDR3 DNA is TGCGCCAGCAGCTTAGCGGGAGAGGACAATGAGCAGTTCTTC. Protein product: CASSLAGEDNEQFF.

The V gene is TRBV5-1, the J gene TRBJ2-2, with 10 bases aligning to TRBD1. From germline, CDR1 is SGHRS and CDR2 YFSETQ. V gave up 3 bases and J gave up 3 bases; unmatched junction bases: 2. The CDR3 sequence is 15 residues long. The CDR3 reads CASSSDRGYTGELFF. The CDR3 DNA reads TGCGCCAGCAGCTCGGACAGGGGGTACACCGGGGAGCTGTTTTTT.

The V and J genes are TRBV27 and TRBJ2-7; D is possibly TRBD2 (6 bases). Germline loops: CDR1 MNHEY, CDR2 SMNVEV (reference sequence). Between the trimmed V and J ends, which lost 3 bases and 9 bases, there was a span of 15 bases. This CDR3 has 13 residues. The CDR3 DNA follows: TGTGCCAGCAGTTTCGGACGGGGAGGCGTGCAGTACTTC. Protein sequence: CASSFGRGGVQYF.

V gene TRBV7-2 combines with J gene TRBJ2-7, with 7 bases that match TRBD2. This CDR3 spans 13 amino acids. Germline V gives CDR1 SGHTA, CDR2 FQGNSA. The ends lost 5 bases at V and 6 bases at J; junction bases unmatched: 7. The CDR3 sequence is CASSQLGGGEQYF. DNA of the CDR3: TGTGCCAGCAGCCAATTGGGCGGGGGCGAGCAGTACTTC.

V is TRBV2 and J is TRBJ2-7; D perhaps matches TRBD2 (5 bases). Germline CDR1 and CDR2: SNHLY and FYNNEI. V lost 6 bases, J lost 5 bases, and 11 bases lay in between. CDR3 size: 12 residues. This CDR3 is CASSDYLDEQYF. CDR3 sequence (DNA): TGTGCCAGCAGCGACTACCTAGACGAGCAGTACTTC.

The gene calls are TRBV11-2 and TRBJ2-5, with D perhaps matching TRBD2 (7 bases). Between the trimmed V and J ends, which lost 3 bases and 2 bases, there was a span of 10 bases. The CDR3 is 14 amino acids. Germline V gene lookup returns CDR1 SGHAT and CDR2 FQNNGV. CDR3 sequence reads: CASSFGGLQETQYF. DNA of the CDR3: TGTGCCAGCAGCTTCGGGGGGCTGCAAGAGACCCAGTACTTC. Looking up the rest from reference TRBV11-2 and TRBJ2-5 gives the full variable domain: EAGVAQSPRYKIIEKRQSVAFWCNPISGHATLYWYQQILGQGPKLLIQFQNNGVVDDSQLPKDRFSAERLKGVDSTLKIQPAKLEDSAVYLCASSFGGLQETQYFGPGTRLLVL.

The chain carries TRBV19 and TRBJ2-1; 11 positions match TRBD2. Germline-derived CDR1 and CDR2 are LNHDA and SQIVND (reference sequence). With V trimmed by 8 bases and J by 2 bases, 5 bases remained unmatched. This CDR3 spans 15 amino acids. The CDR3 spells CASRIAGGPYNEQFF. The CDR3 region has the DNA TGTGCCAGTCGCATAGCGGGAGGGCCCTACAATGAGCAGTTCTTC. The variable domain in full, with the rest retrieved from reference TRBV19 and TRBJ2-1, is DGGITQSPKYLFRKEGQNVTLSCEQNLNHDAMYWYRQDPGQGLRLIYYSQIVNDFQKGDIAEGYSVSREKKESFPLTVTSAQKNPTAFYLCASRIAGGPYNEQFFGPGTRLTVL.

V gene TRBV7-8 combines with J gene TRBJ2-3; D not certain. Trimming took 1 base from V and 4 from J, leaving 12 bases between them. This CDR3 contains 15 residues. The germline V gene has CDR1 SGHVS and CDR2 FQNEAQ. CDR3 nucleotide sequence: TGTGCCAGCAGCTTAGTATTTAAGGGTCCAGATACGCAGTATTTT. As protein: CASSLVFKGPDTQYF.

The DNA for the CDR3 is TGTGCCAGCAGCCCCTGGACAGGGGGCGAGCGCTACTATGGCTACACCTTC. It yields the protein CASSPWTGGERYYGYTF. The chain employs TRBV7-2 and TRBJ1-2; 11 bases agree with TRBD1. CDR3 length: 17 residues. Germline V gene lookup returns CDR1 SGHTA and CDR2 FQGNSA. The ends lost 5 bases at V and 3 bases at J; junction bases unmatched: 11.

The genes are TRBV5-1 and TRBJ2-2; 10 positions agree with TRBD1. Trimming cost V 6 bases and J 8 bases; bases outside gene matches: 13. This CDR3 has 16 amino acids. Germline V gene sequence: CDR1 SGHRS, CDR2 YFSETQ. The CDR3 coding sequence is TGCGCCAGCAATGGCCCGGGACAGGGGCACCTAGGGGAGCTGTTTTTT. Translating it yields CASNGPGQGHLGELFF. Together with reference TRBV5-1 and TRBJ2-2, the CDR3 gives the full variable domain: KAGVTQTPRYLIKTRGQQVTLSCSPISGHRSVSWYQQTPGQGLQFLFEYFSETQRNKGNFPGRFSGRQFSNSRSEMNVSTLELGDSALYLCASNGPGQGHLGELFFGEGSRLTVL.

The gene calls are TRBV27 and TRBJ1-5; D is unresolved. The CDR3 spans 15 residues. V was trimmed by 1 base and J by 2 bases, leaving 9 bases between them. Germline V gives CDR1 MNHEY, CDR2 SMNVEV (reference sequence). The CDR3 loop reads CASSLYPWGNQPQHF. The CDR3 DNA sequence: TGTGCCAGCAGTTTATACCCATGGGGCAATCAGCCCCAGCATTTT.

V and J are TRBV5-6 and TRBJ2-1; possible D gene TRBD2, 5 bases. CDR1 SGHDT and CDR2 YYEEEE come from the germline V gene. V gave up 0 bases and J gave up 0 bases, with 13 bases separating them. The CDR3 is 17 amino acids. The DNA for the CDR3 is TGTGCCAGCAGCTTGGCGGGTAGCGCGAGCTCCTACAATGAGCAGTTCTTC. Translated: CASSLAGSASSYNEQFF. The full variable domain, completed using reference TRBV5-6 and TRBJ2-1, is DAGVTQSPTHLIKTRGQQVTLRCSPKSGHDTVSWYQQALGQGPQFIFQYYEEEERQRGNFPDRFSGHQFPNYSSELNVNALLLGDSALYLCASSLAGSASSYNEQFFGPGTRLTVL.

This chain uses TRBV7-8 with TRBJ1-4, with D unclear. V was shortened by 1 base and J by 0 bases, with 12 bases between the two germline ends. CDR3 length: 17 amino acids. Germline V gene sequence: CDR1 SGHVS, CDR2 FQNEAQ. This CDR3 is CASSLVVVGSTNEKLFF. The DNA of the CDR3 is TGTGCCAGCAGCTTAGTCGTTGTCGGCTCAACTAATGAAAAACTGTTTTTT.

This CDR3 is CASSIPELHSPLHF. CDR3 nucleotide sequence: TGTGCCAGTAGTATTCCTGAGTTGCATTCACCCCTCCACTTT. This chain joins TRBV19 and TRBJ1-6; D is uncertain. CDR1 and CDR2 from the germline V gene are LNHDA and SQIVND (reference sequence). CDR3 length equals 14 residues. The V and J ends lost 3 bases and 8 bases respectively, with 11 bases between them.

This rearrangement joins TRBV9 to TRBJ2-1; maybe TRBD1 (6 bases). V was trimmed by 0 bases and J by 8 bases, leaving 12 bases between them. The CDR3 loop spans 14 amino acids. CDR1 and CDR2 (germline): SGDLS, YYNGEE. The CDR3 sequence: CASSVDTGFDEQFF. The DNA of the CDR3 is TGTGCCAGCAGCGTAGACACAGGGTTCGATGAGCAGTTCTTC.

CDR3 loop: CASSGRDVYEQYF. The CDR3 coding sequence is TGTGCCAGCTCAGGCAGAGATGTCTACGAGCAGTACTTC. The chain links TRBV18 to TRBJ2-7; D remains ambiguous. The germline V gene has CDR1 KGHSH and CDR2 LQKENI. The CDR3 extends over 13 amino acids. V lost 5 bases, J lost 3 bases, and 11 bases lay in between.